A selection of T cell receptor beta chains follows, all from one sample in a study of blood T cell repertoires in COVID-19. Assay: immunoSEQ multiplex PCR; the TCRdb copy retains only in-frame clones and omits some. The sample holds about 140,000 clones, about 90% seen once. Sequencing was performed on peripheral blood. The receptors derive from a woman in her sixties with acute or convalescent COVID-19. CDR3s leave out the opening cysteine and the closing phenylalanine or tryptophan. The order of the fields is J gene, V gene, CDR3 protein.

j_call: TRBJ1-4; v_call: TRBV7-9; cdr3_aa: ASSRQTGGPEKLF
j_call: TRBJ1-3; v_call: TRBV30; cdr3_aa: ALKRGSSGNTIY
j_call: TRBJ2-5; v_call: TRBV7-2; cdr3_aa: ASSPRWSGGNQETQY
j_call: TRBJ1-2; v_call: TRBV5-4; cdr3_aa: ASSSPGGYT
j_call: TRBJ2-7; v_call: TRBV7-8; cdr3_aa: ASSPRDRGHEQY
j_call: TRBJ1-6; v_call: TRBV11-2; cdr3_aa: ASTRGDGIFSLH
j_call: TRBJ2-1; v_call: TRBV7-2; cdr3_aa: ASSLASRGSSYNEQF
j_call: TRBJ1-6; v_call: TRBV18; cdr3_aa: ASSPGRQGYNSPLH
j_call: TRBJ2-2; v_call: TRBV6-1; cdr3_aa: ASSEAGTSGYTGELF
j_call: TRBJ2-7; v_call: TRBV7-2; cdr3_aa: ASSRGRSQEQY
j_call: TRBJ2-2; v_call: TRBV19; cdr3_aa: ASSTPRTGANTGELF
j_call: TRBJ1-2; v_call: TRBV6-5; cdr3_aa: ASSHESYGYT
j_call: TRBJ1-2; v_call: TRBV6-6; cdr3_aa: ASSLQGRNGYT
j_call: TRBJ1-1; v_call: TRBV7-2; cdr3_aa: ASSLDPFGGDPEAF
j_call: TRBJ2-1; v_call: TRBV7-3; cdr3_aa: ASSTTGGLYYNEQF
j_call: TRBJ2-1; v_call: TRBV6-5; cdr3_aa: ASSYESGLYNEQF
j_call: TRBJ2-7; v_call: TRBV4-1; cdr3_aa: ASSSFNEQY
j_call: TRBJ2-2; v_call: TRBV10-3; cdr3_aa: AIRVDRADGELF
j_call: TRBJ1-2; v_call: TRBV19; cdr3_aa: ASSSSGTGTSYGYT
j_call: TRBJ1-2; v_call: TRBV7-2; cdr3_aa: ASSSYTDWGYT
j_call: TRBJ1-6; v_call: TRBV18; cdr3_aa: ASSPRQGGNSPLH
j_call: TRBJ1-3; v_call: TRBV5-1; cdr3_aa: ASSLDSPGNTIY
j_call: TRBJ2-5; v_call: TRBV5-6; cdr3_aa: ASSLSQRGLPETQY